These 28 T cell receptor beta chains share one sample of origin, sequenced in a study of blood T cell repertoires in COVID-19. TCRdb's copy holds only in-frame clones and misses some; the assay was immunoSEQ multiplex PCR. The sample comprises around 250,000 clones, about 85% of which are singletons, and less than 8.5% rests with the top ten. The sample consisted of PBMCs or T cells enriched from blood (not recorded which). These receptors were collected from a woman in her forties or fifties who had been exposed to COVID-19.

V usage is TRBV19 and J usage is TRBJ2-6; D is perhaps TRBD1 (5 bases). The CDR3 consists of 16 residues. Germline assignment: CDR1 LNHDA and CDR2 SQIVND (reference sequence). Trimming left V 4 bases short and J 2 bases short, with 12 bases between. Here the CDR3 reads CASSNPGLTGANVLTF. CDR3 coding DNA: TGTGCCAGTAGTAATCCAGGGCTGACTGGGGCCAACGTCCTGACTTTC.

J is TRBJ2-1 and V is TRBV3-1 (or the pseudogene TRBV3-2); D may be TRBD2 (6 bases). V lost 8 bases and J lost 0, with 11 bases in between. Germline CDR1 and CDR2: LGHDT and YNNKEL (reference sequence). This CDR3 has 14 residues. The CDR3 reads CASAGRASYNEQFF. The CDR3 bases are TGTGCCAGCGCGGGGCGGGCCTCCTACAATGAGCAGTTCTTC.

The CDR3 DNA is TGCGCCAGCAGCCCTACAGGTCCTGGGACCCAGTACTTC. The encoded protein is CASSPTGPGTQYF. The rearrangement uses TRBV10-2 and TRBJ2-5; perhaps TRBD1 as D (5 bases). Deletions cut 6 bases from V and 7 bases from J, with 15 bases between. The CDR3 covers 13 residues. Germline V lookup: CDR1 WSHSY, CDR2 SAAADI.

The chain joins TRBV25-1 to TRBJ1-1; D is unresolved. Germline CDR1 and CDR2: MGHDK and SYGVNS. Trimming pared 1 base from V and 11 bases from J, leaving 14 bases between. CDR3 length: 13 residues. CDR3 bases: TGTGCCAGCAGTGAATGGGAGGCAGAGGGCGCTTTCTTT. It is translated as CASSEWEAEGAFF.

This rearrangement joins TRBV15 to TRBJ1-1, with a weak D call TRBD1 (6 bases). This CDR3 is 16 amino acids long. V was cut by 1 base and J by 6 bases, with 18 bases left in between. Germline CDR1 LNHNV, CDR2 YYDKDF (reference sequence). The CDR3 is CATSRAGIYREPEAFF. CDR3 bases: TGTGCCACCAGCAGAGCGGGAATATACAGGGAACCTGAAGCTTTCTTT.

V gene TRBV11-2 combines with J gene TRBJ2-3; 7 nucleotides agree with TRBD2. Germline CDR1 and CDR2: SGHAT and FQNNGV. J gave up 0 bases and V 3 bases, and 3 bases lay outside the gene matches. CDR3 length: 15 amino acids. Here the CDR3 reads CASSFGAGSTDTQYF. The CDR3 DNA is TGTGCCAGCAGCTTTGGAGCGGGGAGCACAGATACGCAGTATTTT.

This chain connects TRBV19 to TRBJ1-2; D gene ambiguous. The CDR3 is 14 residues long. CDR1 and CDR2 from the germline V gene are LNHDA and SQIVND (reference sequence). With 0 bases removed from V and 8 bases from J, the gap between germline ends came to 13 bases. The chain's CDR3 is CASSIEVRRYGYTF. CDR3 nucleotide sequence: TGTGCCAGTAGTATAGAGGTGAGGCGGTACGGCTACACCTTC.

The rearrangement links TRBV7-6 to TRBJ2-1; 12 nucleotides line up with TRBD2. The CDR3 is made up of 15 amino acids. With V trimmed by 5 bases and J by 7 bases, 6 bases remained unmatched. The germline CDR1 and CDR2 sequences are SGHVS and FNYEAQ. CDR3 loop: CASSRTSGVPNEQFF. The DNA of the CDR3 is TGTGCCAGCAGCCGGACTAGCGGGGTTCCGAATGAGCAGTTCTTC.

The chain uses TRBV19 and TRBJ1-1; a weak D match, TRBD1 (5 bases). Germline assignment: CDR1 LNHDA and CDR2 SQIVND (reference sequence). The CDR3 is made up of 15 amino acids. Trimming took off 8 bases at V and 0 bases at J, with 16 bases between the two ends. Here the CDR3 DNA reads TGTGCCAGTCATACTCCGGGACTGTTGAACACTGAAGCTTTCTTT. This gives the protein CASHTPGLLNTEAFF. Full variable domain (missing parts from reference TRBV19 and TRBJ1-1): DGGITQSPKYLFRKEGQNVTLSCEQNLNHDAMYWYRQDPGQGLRLIYYSQIVNDFQKGDIAEGYSVSREKKESFPLTVTSAQKNPTAFYLCASHTPGLLNTEAFFGQGTRLTVV.

The gene calls are TRBV10-1 and TRBJ2-7, with D possibly matching TRBD1 (5 bases). The V end was cut by 8 bases, the J end by 6 bases, with 26 bases between. Germline V gives CDR1 WNHNN, CDR2 SYGVQD (reference sequence). This CDR3 is built from 16 residues. CDR3 sequence: CASHSRLKGQGSEQYF. The CDR3, as DNA: TGCGCCAGCCACTCAAGGCTTAAGGGGCAGGGCAGCGAGCAGTACTTC.

This chain links TRBV25-1 with TRBJ1-3; D is undetermined. The V gene's germline CDR1 is MGHDK and CDR2 SYGVNS. With 1 base removed from V and 4 bases from J, the gap between germline ends came to 11 bases. The CDR3 length is 15 residues. The CDR3 coding sequence is TGTGCCAGCAGTGAATTTGAGACACAAGGAAACACCATATATTTT. This encodes CASSEFETQGNTIYF.

This chain connects TRBV30 to TRBJ1-1; no clear D gene. CDR1 and CDR2 from the germline V gene are GTSNPN and SVGIG (reference sequence). The CDR3 spans 13 residues. Trimming removed 3 bases at V and 0 bases at J, with 8 bases between. CDR3 in amino acids: CAWRGRMNTEAFF. CDR3 bases: TGTGCCTGGAGAGGCAGGATGAACACTGAAGCTTTCTTT.

This chain uses TRBV7-2 with TRBJ1-3; TRBD1 is a possible D gene (6 bases). This CDR3 contains 17 residues. V lost 1 base, J lost 5 bases, and 18 bases lay in between. Germline V gene lookup returns CDR1 SGHTA and CDR2 FQGNSA. CDR3 in amino acids: CASSLVWGGGDRNTIYF. The CDR3 DNA is TGTGCCAGCAGCTTAGTTTGGGGAGGGGGTGATAGAAACACCATATATTTT.

The V and J genes are TRBV28 and TRBJ2-5; D gene ambiguous. The germline gives CDR1 MDHEN, CDR2 SYDVKM. V was clipped by 2 bases and J by 3 bases, with 10 bases between them. This CDR3 comprises 14 residues. For the CDR3, the DNA is TGTGCCAGCAGTTTACGCGAGAGAGAAGAGACCCAGTACTTC. Protein product: CASSLREREETQYF.

The V gene is TRBV28, the J gene TRBJ2-1; tentative D call: TRBD1 (6 bases). This CDR3 spans 15 amino acids. Germline assignment: CDR1 MDHEN and CDR2 SYDVKM. V gave up 2 bases and J gave up 6 bases, with 14 bases separating them. The CDR3 DNA follows: TGTGCCAGCAGTTTACCATTGACAGGTAGCAATGAGCAGTTCTTC. Amino acid sequence: CASSLPLTGSNEQFF.

The chain couples TRBV12-3 or TRBV12-4 to TRBJ2-7; D might be TRBD1 (6 bases). Trimming removed 4 bases from V and 6 bases from J, with 10 bases in between. The CDR3 contains 12 residues. In DNA, the CDR3 is TGTGCCAGCAGTTACTCCAGGGGCGAGCAGTACTTC. It is translated as CASSYSRGEQYF.

This rearrangement joins TRBV9 to TRBJ1-2; 12 bases match TRBD1. The CDR3 runs to 15 residues. From germline, CDR1 is SGDLS and CDR2 YYNGEE. V was pared by 7 bases and J by 1 base, with 5 bases of the junction left unmatched. In DNA, the CDR3 is TGTGCCAGCTCGGGACAGGGGGCACGTAACTATGGCTACACCTTC. Residues: CASSGQGARNYGYTF.

This clone occurred a few times. The genes are TRBV7-2 and TRBJ2-7, with 12 bases fitting TRBD2. The CDR3 is made up of 17 amino acids. Trimming cost V 0 bases and J 2 bases; bases outside gene matches: 5. Germline loops: CDR1 SGHTA, CDR2 FQGNSA. CDR3 protein: CASSLAQTSGGAYEQYF. CDR3 coding DNA: TGTGCCAGCAGCTTAGCGCAGACTAGCGGGGGAGCCTACGAGCAGTACTTC. Complete variable domain (other parts from reference TRBV7-2 and TRBJ2-7): GAGVSQSPSNKVTEKGKDVELRCDPISGHTALYWYRQSLGQGLEFLIYFQGNSAPDKSGLPSDRFSAERTGGSVSTLTIQRTQQEDSAVYLCASSLAQTSGGAYEQYFGPGTRLTVT.

The gene calls are TRBV4-3 and TRBJ1-2; 7 bases fit TRBD1. V was clipped by 4 bases and J by 3 bases; unmatched bases: 8. The CDR3 consists of 15 residues. Germline V gene lookup returns CDR1 LGHNA and CDR2 YSLEER. As DNA, the CDR3 is TGCGCCAGCAGCCGATCGACAGGGCCCCACTATGGCTACACCTTC. Protein product: CASSRSTGPHYGYTF.

V is TRBV20-1 and J is TRBJ1-3; 12 bases fit TRBD1. The V gene's germline CDR1 is DFQATT and CDR2 SNEGSKA (reference sequence). Trimming took 3 bases from V and 4 from J; bases not matched to a gene: 4. CDR3 length: 15 amino acids. The DNA for the CDR3 is TGCAGTGCTAGTGGGACAGGGGGCCGCGGAAACACCATATATTTT. Its protein product is CSASGTGGRGNTIYF.

The chain links TRBV5-4 to TRBJ1-2, with D perhaps matching TRBD1 (5 bases). The CDR3 is made up of 15 amino acids. V was pared by 4 bases and J by 0 bases, with 13 bases between. Germline CDR1 reads SGHNT; CDR2 reads YYREEE (reference sequence). The DNA for the CDR3 is TGTGCCAGCAGCAGCCGACAGCAACCTAACTATGGCTACACCTTC. Its translation is CASSSRQQPNYGYTF.

This chain uses TRBV19 with TRBJ1-5; TRBD1 is a possible D gene (5 bases). The CDR3 runs 17 residues. Germline CDR1 reads LNHDA; CDR2 reads SQIVND (reference sequence). The germline V and J ends were trimmed by 4 bases and 2 bases, with 18 bases remaining between them. The CDR3 loop is CASSKGRAGQGNQPQHF. CDR3 bases: TGTGCCAGTAGTAAGGGTCGGGCAGGGCAGGGCAATCAGCCCCAGCATTTT.

V and J are TRBV10-1 and TRBJ1-3; D is perhaps TRBD1 (6 bases). Germline loops: CDR1 WNHNN, CDR2 SYGVQD (reference sequence). V lost 8 bases and J 4 bases, leaving 21 bases between the germline ends. The CDR3 has 16 amino acids. CDR3 in DNA: TGCGCCAGCTCCCGGGACACCCTATCGAGGGGAAACACCATATATTTT. Protein: CASSRDTLSRGNTIYF.

The chain combines TRBV6-1 with TRBJ1-1; 7 bases are a match to TRBD1. The CDR3 has 14 amino acids. CDR1 is MNHNS, CDR2 SASEGT, per germline. The V gene end was trimmed by 1 base and the J gene end by 1 base; junction bases not matched to a gene: 0. In nucleotides, the CDR3 is TGTGCCAGCAGTGAAGACAGGGGGAACACTGAAGCTTTCTTT. Translation: CASSEDRGNTEAFF.

The rearrangement uses TRBV2 and TRBJ1-1; D not certain. V lost 6 bases to trimming and J lost 0 bases, with 17 bases between them. The germline CDR1 and CDR2 sequences are SNHLY and FYNNEI. The CDR3 length is 16 residues. CDR3 loop: CASSRNLDGMNTEAFF. The CDR3 bases are TGTGCCAGCAGCAGGAATCTCGACGGGATGAACACTGAAGCTTTCTTT.

The chain links TRBV3-1 (or the pseudogene TRBV3-2) to TRBJ1-2, with D perhaps matching TRBD1 (5 bases). V was pared by 1 base and J by 8 bases, with 8 bases between. This CDR3 is 12 amino acids long. Per germline, CDR1 LGHDT and CDR2 YNNKEL (reference sequence). The CDR3 region has the DNA TGTGCCAGCAGCCAAGGGGGCGCAGGCTACACCTTC. Amino acid sequence: CASSQGGAGYTF.

This chain joins TRBV10-3 and TRBJ2-1; 7 bases line up with TRBD2. Germline CDR1 is ENHRY and CDR2 is SYGVKD. The CDR3 sequence is 18 residues long. J gave up 8 bases and V 0 bases, and 16 bases lay outside the gene matches. The CDR3 spells CAISESGVAGLLGDEQFF. The CDR3 DNA reads as TGTGCCATCAGTGAGTCTGGGGTAGCGGGCCTCCTGGGCGATGAGCAGTTCTTC.

The J gene is TRBJ1-1, the V gene TRBV5-1; maybe TRBD1 (6 bases). Trimming took 0 bases from V and 3 from J, leaving 9 bases between them. Germline CDR1 is SGHRS and CDR2 is YFSETQ. The CDR3 is 14 amino acids. This chain's CDR3 is CASSLVSGDTEAFF. CDR3 DNA sequence: TGCGCCAGCAGCTTGGTCTCAGGGGACACTGAAGCTTTCTTT. The full variable domain, in which reference TRBV5-1 and TRBJ1-1 provide the parts outside the CDR3, is KAGVTQTPRYLIKTRGQQVTLSCSPISGHRSVSWYQQTPGQGLQFLFEYFSETQRNKGNFPGRFSGRQFSNSRSEMNVSTLELGDSALYLCASSLVSGDTEAFFGQGTRLTVV.